This T cell receptor beta chain appears in the sequencing data of a study of early T cells in non-severe SARS-CoV-2 infection. Overall study: Unpaired chains resulted from sequencing bulk RNA of unsorted whole blood.

Individual cDNA molecules were tagged with unique molecular identifiers. MiXCR, applied by TCRdb to the 5' RACE reads, yields one record per CDR3 protein. The table has about 58,000 distinct CDR3 sequences, over 10% seen once; the top ten hold around 3.5%. Study results and limitations: VDJdb matching skewed toward anti-spike CD8 responses, missing private and CD4 specificities.

This clonotype was observed a few times. Its antigen is not known. This CDR3 region has 15 residues. The junction had 6 bases not matched to a gene; V was cut back by 3 bases and J by 5 bases. V usage is TRBV12-3 or TRBV12-4 and J usage is TRBJ2-2; 7 bases are a match to TRBD2. The sequenced sample was whole blood. This receptor was identified in an adult who was a healthcare worker with PCR-confirmed SARS-CoV-2 infection or an uninfected control (not recorded which). CDR3 sequence: CASSFGTMVTGELFF. As DNA, the CDR3 is TGTGCCAGCAGTTTTGGGACTATGGTTACCGGGGAGCTGTTTTTT.